This record looks at one TCR beta chain sequence and its context. The CDR3 spans 16 residues. V lost 7 bases, J lost 1 base, and 7 bases stayed unmatched. Germline CDR1 and CDR2: MNHNY and SVGAGI (reference sequence). The data were produced by immunoSEQ multiplex PCR, yet TCRdb's version contains in-frame clones alone and is incomplete. The sample has over 200,000 clones, more than 65% seen once; the top ten hold about an eighth. This record comes from a study of control samples from healthy donors and cancer patients. The rearrangement joins TRBV6-6 to TRBJ1-6, with 7 nucleotides matching TRBD1. Sequencing input: PBMCs. This TCR was recovered from a woman aged 55-69 years with lung cancer. The chain's CDR3 is CASTMTGRSYNSPLHF. The CDR3 coding sequence is TGTGCCAGCACCATGACAGGGAGGTCCTATAATTCACCCCTCCACTTT.